This section outlines one TCR beta chain sequence together with its context. What it binds is not known. This sample is drawn from a study of STAT5B mutations in CD4+ large granular lymphocyte leukemia. The V end was cut by 0 bases, the J end by 1 base, with 9 bases between. This CDR3 is 15 amino acids long. Germline CDR1 is SEHNR and CDR2 is FQNEAQ (reference sequence). Assay used: immunoSEQ multiplex PCR; TCRdb lists only in-frame clones, some missing. The repertoire holds fewer than 45,000 clones, with roughly 85% as singletons. Findings and caveats of the study: Compared with healthy controls (2/35), patient top clones favored TRBV06 (8/27).

The sample consisted of CD4+ T cells from blood buffy coats. The J gene is TRBJ2-5, the V gene TRBV7-9; a weak D match, TRBD1 (6 bases). The source is a human donor in good health. For the CDR3, the DNA is TGTGCCAGCAGCTTAGCCGACAGGCTCCAAGAGACCCAGTACTTC. Its translation: CASSLADRLQETQYF.